The 2 T cell receptor beta chains below were found in one sample sequenced in a study of CXCR3-negative and CXCR3-positive naive CD8 T cells. Their antigens are not known. The authors prepared UMI-labeled TRB cDNA libraries by 5' RACE. One entry per CDR3 protein, without DNA, is what TCRdb gives after re-calling the 5' RACE reads. There are 60,000 to 65,000 distinct CDR3 sequences in the sample, with approximately 0.74% held by the top ten. Study-level points and caveats: Comparison of naive cells showed more hydrophobic TRB CDR3s in CXCR3-positive than in CXCR3-negative naive cells.

Sequencing input: naive CXCR3+ CD8+ T cells from blood. Subset given: CD45RO-CCR7+CD27+CD95- naive CD8+ T cells expressing CXCR3 (TNR3+). These TCRs come from a human donor in good health. Some clones in this sample may be carry-over from other donors' samples.

The chain is built from TRBV15 and TRBJ1-4; TCRdb gives TRBD1 as the D gene, but with no DNA this cannot be confirmed. CDR1 LNHNV and CDR2 YYDKDF come from the germline V gene (reference sequence). The CDR3 is made up of 14 amino acids. The CDR3 is CATKGTEGHEKLFF.

The CDR3 region is CASSLAPGGSPTDTQYF. The chain has TRBV7-7 and TRBJ2-3; TCRdb gives TRBD1 as the D gene, but with no DNA this cannot be confirmed. The CDR3 totals 17 residues. Germline V gene lookup returns CDR1 SSHAT and CDR2 FNYEAQ (reference sequence).